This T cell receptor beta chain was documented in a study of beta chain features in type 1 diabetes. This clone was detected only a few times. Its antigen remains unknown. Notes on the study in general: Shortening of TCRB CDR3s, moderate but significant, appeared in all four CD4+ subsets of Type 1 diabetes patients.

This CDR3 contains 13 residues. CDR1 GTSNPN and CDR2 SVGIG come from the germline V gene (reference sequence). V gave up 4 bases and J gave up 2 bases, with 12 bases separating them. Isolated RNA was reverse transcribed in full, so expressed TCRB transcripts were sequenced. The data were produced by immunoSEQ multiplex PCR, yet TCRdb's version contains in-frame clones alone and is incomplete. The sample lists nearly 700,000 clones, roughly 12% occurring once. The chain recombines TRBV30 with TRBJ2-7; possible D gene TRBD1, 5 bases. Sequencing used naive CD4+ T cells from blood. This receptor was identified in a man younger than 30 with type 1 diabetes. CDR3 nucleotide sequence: TGTGCCTGGATGGACACCTCTCCCTACGAGCAGTACTTC. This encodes CAWMDTSPYEQYF. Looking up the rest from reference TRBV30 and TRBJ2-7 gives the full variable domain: SQTIHQWPATLVQPVGSPLSLECTVEGTSNPNLYWYRQAAGRGLQLLFYSVGIGQISSEVPQNLSASRPQDRQFILSSKKLLLSDSGFYLCAWMDTSPYEQYFGPGTRLTVT.